This T cell receptor (beta chain) was found in a study of a mutant IDH1 vaccine in newly diagnosed glioma. At the level of the study: It was radiotherapy, temozolomide, or both that patients received previously, with most receiving both. Whole-study results and caveats: Overall, about 92% of patients had vaccine-induced immune responses. Variations in leading peripheral T cell clonotypes appeared to have no connection with pseudoprogression.

Regarding this clone: As yet, its antigen is unknown.

Time point given: baseline, week 1 (first vaccination visit). The treatment here: pre-vaccination baseline after standard-of-care therapy. The donors' diagnosis was new WHO grade 3 or 4 astrocytoma that was IDH1-mutant and ATRX-lost. Per the germline V gene, CDR1 is MGHDK and CDR2 is SYGVNS. V gave up 0 bases and J gave up 4 bases, with 12 bases separating them. The CDR3 covers 15 residues. Sequencing used immunoSEQ multiplex PCR; TCRdb keeps in-frame clones, though not all of them. Here the sample spans around 30,000 clones, about three quarters being singletons. The sequence was collected from a man aged 50 to 59 with glioma. Some clones in this sample may be carry-over from other donors' samples. The sequencing here drew on peripheral blood mononuclear cells (PBMCs), taken from a glioma patient treated with radiotherapy, temozolomide or both. The chain has TRBV25-1 and TRBJ1-2; a possible D gene is TRBD1 (6 bases). CDR3 region: CASSEYLTGPYGYTF. The CDR3 DNA is TGTGCCAGCAGTGAATACTTGACAGGTCCCTATGGCTACACCTTC.